A selection of T cell receptor beta chains follows, all from one sample in a study of patients and donors after allogeneic stem cell transplantation. TCRdb recomputed calls from the RT-PCR reads with MiXCR, one row per CDR3 protein. The sample contains hundreds of thousands of distinct CDR3 sequences, 14% of which appear only once. Sample: blood, either unsorted or a sorted T cell fraction (not recorded which). The receptors were sampled from a human donor who was either an allogeneic HSCT recipient or a stem cell or donor lymphocyte infusion donor (not recorded which). It is not recorded whose cells these are; they may come from a transplant donor. The CDR3 runs from the conserved cysteine through the conserved F or W. A D gene is named only where the DNA matches it firmly. Size tells how often a clone was seen (once, few, many) or the class of an expanded clone, and some rows leave it out.

TRBJ2-1	once	TRBD2	TRBV20-1	TGCAGTGCTACTGGCCTAGCGGGAAACAATGAGCAGTTCTTC	CSATGLAGNNEQFF
TRBJ2-1	few	NA	TRBV5-5	TGTGCCAGCAGCGTAAGCTTTGGGATTAAGGACTCCTACAATGAGCAGTTCTTC	CASSVSFGIKDSYNEQFF
TRBJ1-5	many	NA	TRBV5-6	TGTGCCAGCAGCTTCCAGCGGGGGTATAGCAATCAGCCCCAGCATTTT	CASSFQRGYSNQPQHF
TRBJ2-3	medium-sized	TRBD2	TRBV20-1	TGCAGTGCTACAAGGGGACTAGCGGGAGGCAATACGCAGTATTTT	CSATRGLAGGNTQYF
TRBJ2-1	NA	NA	TRBV7-9	TGTGCCAGCAGCTTAGTCGGGACCAATGAGCAGTTCTTC	CASSLVGTNEQFF
TRBJ1-2	many	TRBD1	TRBV19	TGTGCCAGTACTAGGGGACAGACTAACTATGGCTACACCTTC	CASTRGQTNYGYTF
TRBJ2-3	few	TRBD1	TRBV19	TGTGCCAGTAGTATAACACCGGGACAGGGGGCAGATACGCAGTATTTT	CASSITPGQGADTQYF
TRBJ2-7	many	NA	TRBV30	TGTGCCTGGACCCGGGACATATTGGCCGAGCAGTACTTC	CAWTRDILAEQYF
TRBJ2-3	few	TRBD2	TRBV12-5	TGTGCTAGTGGTTTGGGGAGCGGGGGAGGCACAGATACGCAGTATTTT	CASGLGSGGGTDTQYF
TRBJ2-3	NA	TRBD2	TRBV7-3	TGTGCCAGCAGTCCTAGCGGGAGTGTTGCAGATACGCAGTATTTT	CASSPSGSVADTQYF
TRBJ2-3	few	TRBD1	TRBV5-5	TGTGCCAGCAGCTTAGTCGGACAGGGGTCCGCAGATACGCAGTATTTT	CASSLVGQGSADTQYF
TRBJ2-1	many	NA	TRBV7-3	TGTGCCAGCAGCTTAACTAGGGGGACGTCGAATGAGCAGTTCTTC	CASSLTRGTSNEQFF
TRBJ1-2	NA	NA	TRBV7-3	TGTGCCAGCAGCTTAATGCCGGCAGGGGCTGGGTATGGCTACACCTTC	CASSLMPAGAGYGYTF
TRBJ1-1	NA	NA	TRBV4-1	TGCGCCAGCAGCCTTCCCGGGGGAGCAAGAGCTTTCTTT	CASSLPGGARAFF
TRBJ1-1	many	NA	TRBV5-6	TGTGCCAGCAGCTTGATCGGTGTCACTGAAGCTTTCTTT	CASSLIGVTEAFF
TRBJ1-2	few	NA	TRBV5-1	TGCGCCAGCATCTTGGAAGGGAACCCTTATGGCTACACCTTC	CASILEGNPYGYTF
TRBJ1-2	few	NA	TRBV18	TGTGCCAGCTCACCAACCGGGGCGCCGGGAGGCTACACCTTC	CASSPTGAPGGYTF
TRBJ1-5	NA	NA	TRBV12-3/TRBV12-4	TGTGCCAGCAGTTTAGGAGGGTTCAGCAATCAGCCCCAGCATTTT	CASSLGGFSNQPQHF
TRBJ2-1	few	TRBD1	TRBV7-2	TGTGCCAGCAGCTCCACCCCGGGACAGGGGGCGCAGAATGAGCAGTTCTTC	CASSSTPGQGAQNEQFF
TRBJ2-5	NA	NA	TRBV12-3/TRBV12-4	TGTGCCAGCAGCCGGACTCCCACCGGGGAGACCCAGTACTTC	CASSRTPTGETQYF
TRBJ2-7	few	TRBD2	TRBV7-9	TGTGCCAGCGCGACTAGCGGGCCCTACGAGCAGTACTTC	CASATSGPYEQYF
TRBJ2-3	many	NA	TRBV27	TGTGCCAGCAGTTTCATGACGGGAAACACAGATACGCAGTATTTT	CASSFMTGNTDTQYF
TRBJ2-7	NA	TRBD1	TRBV12-3/TRBV12-4	TGTGCCAGCAGTTTAAGCCAGGGGGCGTACGAGCAGTACTTC	CASSLSQGAYEQYF
TRBJ1-5	NA	NA	TRBV7-2	TGTGCCAGCTTCTTCCTAATGGGAACTCAGCCCCAGCATTTT	CASFFLMGTQPQHF
TRBJ1-3	NA	NA	TRBV25-1	TGTGCCAGCAGTGAAGTGGGGGTCTCTGGAAACACCATATATTTT	CASSEVGVSGNTIYF
TRBJ2-7	NA	NA	TRBV20-1	TGCAGTGCGAGTTCCTACGAGCAGTACTTC	CSASSYEQYF